This TCR beta chain was sequenced during a study of T cell clones after liver transplantation. This clone has a handful of counts. Some clones are missing from TCRdb's copy, which holds only in-frame ones; the method was immunoSEQ multiplex PCR. The sample comprises 95,000 to 130,000 clones, approximately 90% of which are singletons, and 0.65% to 0.95% rests with the top ten. V lost 5 bases to trimming and J lost 5 bases, with 6 bases between them. Germline CDR1 is SGHAT and CDR2 is FQDESV (reference sequence). The CDR3 is made up of 11 amino acids. This sequence was found in a human patient who received a liver transplant. The T cells may partly be graft donor cells. The sample here was CD4+ T cells from blood, taken 12 months after liver transplant. V and J are TRBV11-1 and TRBJ2-5; D remains ambiguous. The CDR3 loop reads CASSGSETQYF. In DNA, the CDR3 is TGTGCCAGCAGCGGTTCGGAGACCCAGTACTTC.